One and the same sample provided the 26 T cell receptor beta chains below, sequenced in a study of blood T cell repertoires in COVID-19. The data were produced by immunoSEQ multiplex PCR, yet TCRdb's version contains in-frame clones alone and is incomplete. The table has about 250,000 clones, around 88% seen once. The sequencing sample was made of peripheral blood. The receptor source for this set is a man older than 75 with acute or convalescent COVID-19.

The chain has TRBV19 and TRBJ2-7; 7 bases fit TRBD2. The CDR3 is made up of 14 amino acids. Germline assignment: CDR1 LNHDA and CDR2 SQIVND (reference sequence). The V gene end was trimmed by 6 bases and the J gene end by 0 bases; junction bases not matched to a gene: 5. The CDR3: CASSPGGGSYEQYF. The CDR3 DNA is TGTGCCAGTAGCCCTGGGGGGGGCTCCTACGAGCAGTACTTC.

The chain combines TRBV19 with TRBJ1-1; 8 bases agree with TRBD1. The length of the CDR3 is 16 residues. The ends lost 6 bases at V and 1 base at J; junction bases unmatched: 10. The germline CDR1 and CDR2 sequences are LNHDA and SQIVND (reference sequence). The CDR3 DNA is TGTGCCAGTAGGAACACTCGGACAGGGCAGAACACTGAAGCTTTCTTT. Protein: CASRNTRTGQNTEAFF.

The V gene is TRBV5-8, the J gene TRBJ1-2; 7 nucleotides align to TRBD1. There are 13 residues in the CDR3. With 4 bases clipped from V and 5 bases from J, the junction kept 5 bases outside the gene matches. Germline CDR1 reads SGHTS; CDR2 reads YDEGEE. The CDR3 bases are TGTGCCAGCAGCCGGAACAGGGGTTATGGCTACACCTTC. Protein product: CASSRNRGYGYTF. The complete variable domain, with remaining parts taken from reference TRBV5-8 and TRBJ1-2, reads EAGVTQSPTHLIKTRGQQATLRCSPISGHTSVYWYQQALGLGLQFLLWYDEGEERNRGNFPPRFSGRQFPNYSSELNVNALELEDSALYLCASSRNRGYGYTFGSGTRLTVV.

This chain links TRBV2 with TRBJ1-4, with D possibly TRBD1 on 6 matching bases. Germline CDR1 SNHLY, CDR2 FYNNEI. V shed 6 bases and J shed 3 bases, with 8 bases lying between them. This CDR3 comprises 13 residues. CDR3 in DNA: TGTGCCAGCAGAGGACAGCCTAATGAAAAACTGTTTTTT. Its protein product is CASRGQPNEKLFF.

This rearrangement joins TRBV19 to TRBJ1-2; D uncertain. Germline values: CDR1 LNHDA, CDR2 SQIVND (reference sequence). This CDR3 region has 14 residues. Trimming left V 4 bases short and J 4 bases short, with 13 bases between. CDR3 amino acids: CASSTSGRGYGYTF. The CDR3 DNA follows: TGTGCCAGTAGTACGTCAGGTCGGGGCTATGGCTACACCTTC.

The CDR3 loop is CASSTSGGLDTQYF. Written as DNA, the CDR3 is TGCGCCAGCTCGACTAGCGGGGGGTTGGATACGCAGTATTTT. The chain links TRBV5-1 to TRBJ2-3, with 13 positions matching TRBD2. The V gene end was trimmed by 7 bases and the J gene end by 6 bases; junction bases not matched to a gene: 5. The germline V gene encodes CDR1 SGHRS and CDR2 YFSETQ. This CDR3 comprises 14 residues.

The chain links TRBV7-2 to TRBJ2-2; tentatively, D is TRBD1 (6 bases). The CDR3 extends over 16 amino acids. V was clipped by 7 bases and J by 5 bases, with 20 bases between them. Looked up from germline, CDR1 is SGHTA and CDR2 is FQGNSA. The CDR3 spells CASTFGTLISTGELFF. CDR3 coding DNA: TGTGCCAGCACCTTCGGGACATTGATAAGTACCGGGGAGCTGTTTTTT.

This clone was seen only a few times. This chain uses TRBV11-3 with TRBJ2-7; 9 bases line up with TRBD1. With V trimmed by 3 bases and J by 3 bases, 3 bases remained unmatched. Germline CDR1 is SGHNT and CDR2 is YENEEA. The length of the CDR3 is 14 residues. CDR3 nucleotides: TGTGCCAGCAGCTTCGGGACAGGGAACTACGAGCAGTACTTC. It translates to CASSFGTGNYEQYF.

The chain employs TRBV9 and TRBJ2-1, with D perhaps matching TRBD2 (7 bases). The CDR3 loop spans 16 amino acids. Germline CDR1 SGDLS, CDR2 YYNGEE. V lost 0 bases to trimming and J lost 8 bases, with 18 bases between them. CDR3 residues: CASSVVGGASIHEQFF. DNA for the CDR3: TGTGCCAGCAGCGTAGTTGGGGGGGCTAGTATACATGAGCAGTTCTTC.

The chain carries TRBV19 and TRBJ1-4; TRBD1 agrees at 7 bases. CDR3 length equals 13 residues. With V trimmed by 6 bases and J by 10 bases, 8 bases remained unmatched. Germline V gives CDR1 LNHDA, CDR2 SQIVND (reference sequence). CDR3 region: CASSRDSNGKLFF. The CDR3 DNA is TGTGCCAGTAGCCGGGACAGTAACGGAAAACTGTTTTTT.

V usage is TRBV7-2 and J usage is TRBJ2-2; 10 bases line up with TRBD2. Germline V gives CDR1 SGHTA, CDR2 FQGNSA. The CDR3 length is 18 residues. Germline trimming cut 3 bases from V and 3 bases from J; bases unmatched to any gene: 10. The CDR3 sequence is CASSFSTLGLADTGELFF. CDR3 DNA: TGTGCCAGCAGCTTTTCAACGTTAGGACTAGCGGACACCGGGGAGCTGTTTTTT.

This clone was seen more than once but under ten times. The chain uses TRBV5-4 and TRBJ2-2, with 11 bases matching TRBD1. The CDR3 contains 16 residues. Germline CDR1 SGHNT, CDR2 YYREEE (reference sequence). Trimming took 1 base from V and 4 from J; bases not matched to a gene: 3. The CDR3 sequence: CASSLWTGGLTGELFF. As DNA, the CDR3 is TGTGCCAGCAGCTTGTGGACAGGGGGCCTCACCGGGGAGCTGTTTTTT.

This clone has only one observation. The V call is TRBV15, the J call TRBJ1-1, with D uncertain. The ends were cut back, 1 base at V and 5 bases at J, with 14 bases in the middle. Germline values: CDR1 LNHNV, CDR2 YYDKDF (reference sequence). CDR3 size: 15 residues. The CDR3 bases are TGTGCCACCAGCAGAGCTTCGACGGGGAGGACTGAAGCTTTCTTT. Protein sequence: CATSRASTGRTEAFF.

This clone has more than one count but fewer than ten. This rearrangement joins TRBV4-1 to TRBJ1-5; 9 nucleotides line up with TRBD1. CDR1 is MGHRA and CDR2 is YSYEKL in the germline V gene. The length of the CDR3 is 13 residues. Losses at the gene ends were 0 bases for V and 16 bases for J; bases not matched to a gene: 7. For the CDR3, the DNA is TGCGCCAGCAGCCAAGATCTTGACAGGGGGAAACATTTT. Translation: CASSQDLDRGKHF.

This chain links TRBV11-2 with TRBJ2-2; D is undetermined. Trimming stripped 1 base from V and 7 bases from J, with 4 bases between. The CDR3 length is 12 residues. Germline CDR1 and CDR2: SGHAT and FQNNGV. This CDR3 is CASSLGVGELFF. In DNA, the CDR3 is TGTGCCAGCAGCTTAGGAGTCGGGGAGCTGTTTTTT. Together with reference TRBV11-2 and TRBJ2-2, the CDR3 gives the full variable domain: EAGVAQSPRYKIIEKRQSVAFWCNPISGHATLYWYQQILGQGPKLLIQFQNNGVVDDSQLPKDRFSAERLKGVDSTLKIQPAKLEDSAVYLCASSLGVGELFFGEGSRLTVL.

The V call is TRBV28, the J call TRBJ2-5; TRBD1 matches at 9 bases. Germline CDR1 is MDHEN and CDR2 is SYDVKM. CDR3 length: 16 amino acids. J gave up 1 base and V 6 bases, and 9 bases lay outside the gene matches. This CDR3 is CASSFSPGQGQETQYF. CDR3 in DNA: TGTGCCAGCAGCTTCTCACCGGGACAGGGCCAAGAGACCCAGTACTTC.

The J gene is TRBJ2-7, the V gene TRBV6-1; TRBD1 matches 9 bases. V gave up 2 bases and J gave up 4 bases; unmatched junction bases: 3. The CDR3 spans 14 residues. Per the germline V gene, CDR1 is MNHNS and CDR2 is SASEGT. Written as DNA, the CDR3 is TGTGCCAGCAGTGAATGGGACAGGGTGTACGAGCAGTACTTC. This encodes CASSEWDRVYEQYF.

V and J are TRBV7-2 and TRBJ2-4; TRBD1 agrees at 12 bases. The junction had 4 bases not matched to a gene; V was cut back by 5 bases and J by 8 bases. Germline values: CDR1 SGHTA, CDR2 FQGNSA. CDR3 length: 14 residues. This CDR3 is CASSAGTGGYIQYF. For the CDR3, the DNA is TGTGCCAGCAGCGCCGGGACAGGGGGCTACATTCAGTACTTC.

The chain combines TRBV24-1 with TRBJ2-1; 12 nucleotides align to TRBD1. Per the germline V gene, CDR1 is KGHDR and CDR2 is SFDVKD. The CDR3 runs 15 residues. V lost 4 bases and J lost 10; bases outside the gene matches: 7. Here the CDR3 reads CATSDAGQGAWEQFF. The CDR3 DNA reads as TGTGCCACCAGTGACGCGGGACAGGGGGCGTGGGAGCAGTTCTTC.

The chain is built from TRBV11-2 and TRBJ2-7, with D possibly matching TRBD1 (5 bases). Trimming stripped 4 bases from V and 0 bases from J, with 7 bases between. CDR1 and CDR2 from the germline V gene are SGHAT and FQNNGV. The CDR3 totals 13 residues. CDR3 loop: CASSSGFSYEQYF. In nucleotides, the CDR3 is TGTGCCAGCAGCTCAGGGTTCTCCTACGAGCAGTACTTC.

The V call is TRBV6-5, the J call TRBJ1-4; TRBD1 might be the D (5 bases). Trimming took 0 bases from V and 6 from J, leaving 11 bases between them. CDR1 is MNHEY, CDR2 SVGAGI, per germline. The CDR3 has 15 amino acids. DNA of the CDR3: TGTGCCAGCAGTTACTCGAACGGGGGGGATGAAAAACTGTTTTTT. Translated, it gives CASSYSNGGDEKLFF.

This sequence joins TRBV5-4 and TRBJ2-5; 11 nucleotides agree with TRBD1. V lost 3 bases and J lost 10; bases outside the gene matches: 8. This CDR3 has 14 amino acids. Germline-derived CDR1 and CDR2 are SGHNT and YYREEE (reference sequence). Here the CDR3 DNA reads TGTGCCAGCAGCTCGGGACAGGGGGAGTTTGGCCAGTACTTC. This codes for CASSSGQGEFGQYF.

CDR3 coding DNA: TGTGCCAGCAGCTTGAATTTAGGGGAGGTAGAGACCCAGTACTTC. As protein: CASSLNLGEVETQYF. The genes are TRBV5-4 and TRBJ2-5; possibly TRBD2 for D (6 bases). The CDR3 has 15 residues. In germline, CDR1 is SGHNT, CDR2 YYREEE (reference sequence). Trimming left V 1 base short and J 4 bases short, with 14 bases between.

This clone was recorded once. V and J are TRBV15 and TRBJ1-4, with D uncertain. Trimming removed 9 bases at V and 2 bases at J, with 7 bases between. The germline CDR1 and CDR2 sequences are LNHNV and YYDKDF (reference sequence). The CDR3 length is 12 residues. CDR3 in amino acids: CATSGTNEKLFF. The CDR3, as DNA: TGTGCCACTTCCGGGACTAATGAAAAACTGTTTTTT.

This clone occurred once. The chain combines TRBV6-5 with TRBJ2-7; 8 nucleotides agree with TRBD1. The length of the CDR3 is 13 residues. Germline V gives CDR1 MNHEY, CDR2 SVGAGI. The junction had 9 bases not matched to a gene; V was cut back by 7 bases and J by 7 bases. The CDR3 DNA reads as TGTGCCAGCATCTTGGACAGGGCGGGTGAGCAGTACTTC. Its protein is CASILDRAGEQYF.

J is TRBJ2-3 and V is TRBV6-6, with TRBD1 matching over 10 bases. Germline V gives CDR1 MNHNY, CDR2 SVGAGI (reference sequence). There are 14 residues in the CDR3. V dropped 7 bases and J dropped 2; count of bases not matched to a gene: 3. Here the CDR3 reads CASTGTGVTDTQYF. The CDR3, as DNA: TGTGCCAGCACCGGGACAGGGGTCACAGATACGCAGTATTTT.